The T cell receptor beta chain under discussion was sequenced for a study of T cell responses to AZD1222 COVID-19 vaccine. Turning to the study itself: Analysis merged second doses at about 4 or about 12 weeks.

As concerns this clone: What it recognizes is unknown.

Whole-study findings and limits: It was only 6 or 7 AZD1222 recipients who were seropositive at baseline. Mapped onto spike, vaccine-associated CD4 TCRs spanned it and were dominant at 160-218 and 743-854. Repertoires were obtained solely post-peak T cell response.

The V and J ends lost 3 bases and 5 bases respectively, with 9 bases between them. The germline CDR1 and CDR2 sequences are LNHDA and SQIVND (reference sequence). This CDR3 comprises 13 residues. This table comes from immunoSEQ multiplex PCR, and its TCRdb copy is limited to in-frame clones, with some not included. The top ten hold under 2% of the sample, which has 120,000 to 150,000 clones, around 93% seen once. The source material was peripheral blood, sampled on day 0 of AZD1222 vaccination. J is TRBJ2-3 and V is TRBV19; no clear D. The source is an adult in good health. Here the CDR3 DNA reads TGTGCCAGTAGTATCGGGCGCCAAGATACGCAGTATTTT. Translation: CASSIGRQDTQYF.